This entry describes one T cell receptor beta chain. The antigen remains unidentified. This sample was included in a study of cytomegalovirus exposure and HLA in healthy donors. Overall study findings and caveats: A previous analysis found most TCR beta V segments productive roughly 87% or roughly 30% of the time.

This PCR relied on a set of 60 Vbeta primers and 13 Jbeta primers. The method was immunoSEQ multiplex PCR; TCRdb's version includes in-frame clones alone and lacks a portion of them. The sample totals 30,000 to 45,000 clones. This CDR3 comprises 14 residues. Trimming cost V 2 bases and J 4 bases, with 11 bases left between them. Per germline, CDR1 MNHEY and CDR2 SVGAGI. The source material was PBMCs. The clonotype originates from a middle-aged man in good health and CMV-seropositive. The genes are TRBV6-5 and TRBJ1-2; D is perhaps TRBD1 (6 bases). In DNA form, the CDR3 reads TGTGCCAGCAGTTACGCAGGGGTTGCCTATGGCTACACCTTC. It codes for CASSYAGVAYGYTF.